The T cell receptor beta chain under discussion was sequenced for a study of blood T cell repertoires in COVID-19. Clones were read by immunoSEQ multiplex PCR, and TCRdb kept only the in-frame ones, dropping some. There are under 300,000 clones in the sample; roughly 89% occur only once, and around 4.6% lies in the top ten. CDR1 MDHEN and CDR2 SYDVKM come from the germline V gene. This CDR3 spans 14 amino acids. With V trimmed by 6 bases and J by 8 bases, 12 bases remained unmatched. This TCR was recovered from a middle-aged woman who had recovered from COVID-19. The V and J genes are TRBV28 and TRBJ1-2, with 7 bases aligning to TRBD1. Material for sequencing was peripheral blood. This CDR3 is CASSPDRERGGYTF. The CDR3 nucleotides read TGTGCCAGCAGCCCAGACAGGGAACGAGGGGGCTACACCTTC.